Shown below are 10 T cell receptor beta chains from a single sample sequenced in a study of blood T cell repertoires in COVID-19. Produced via immunoSEQ multiplex PCR; TCRdb's table is partial and in-frame only. The sample has hundreds of thousands of clones; around nine tenths are singletons. Sequencing input: PBMCs or T cells enriched from blood (not recorded which). Receptor source: a woman in her fifties or sixties who had recovered from COVID-19.

This chain joins TRBV5-1 and TRBJ2-1, with 10 bases matching TRBD2. The germline gives CDR1 SGHRS, CDR2 YFSETQ. V trimming: 4 bases; J trimming: 5 bases; junction bases outside the gene matches: 15. CDR3 length: 18 residues. The CDR3 DNA reads as TGCGCCAGCAGCCCGAGTCCCCGGGCTAGCGGGAGTCACAATGAGCAGTTCTTC. Its translation is CASSPSPRASGSHNEQFF.

The chain carries TRBV28 and TRBJ1-3; D uncertain. The V end was cut by 5 bases, the J end by 0 bases, with 11 bases between. CDR1 and CDR2 (germline): MDHEN, SYDVKM. This CDR3 contains 15 residues. The CDR3 loop reads CASSRLYNSGNTIYF. For the CDR3, the DNA is TGTGCCAGCAGTCGTTTATACAACTCTGGAAACACCATATATTTT.

The V call is TRBV6-6, the J call TRBJ2-1; 8 bases fit TRBD2. After removal of 4 bases from V and 6 bases from J, the junction contained 11 bases not matched to a gene. From germline, CDR1 is MNHNY and CDR2 SVGAGI (reference sequence). The CDR3 is 16 residues long. DNA for the CDR3: TGTGCCAGCAGTTTGATGAGCGGGAGAGCCACCAATGAGCAGTTCTTC. Its protein is CASSLMSGRATNEQFF.

The CDR3 DNA follows: TGTGCCAGCTTTCTAGATTACGGTGAGCAGTTCTTC. It encodes CASFLDYGEQFF. V and J are TRBV6-5 and TRBJ2-1; the D is unclear. The germline CDR1 and CDR2 sequences are MNHEY and SVGAGI. The CDR3 spans 12 residues. V lost 8 bases and J 9 bases, leaving 14 bases between the germline ends.

The gene calls are TRBV9 and TRBJ2-7; 10 bases fit TRBD1. Germline CDR1 and CDR2: SGDLS and YYNGEE. V shed 3 bases, J shed 0 bases, and the junction held 3 bases outside the gene matches. The CDR3 length is 15 residues. Written as DNA, the CDR3 is TGTGCCAGCAGCGCCTGGACAGGGGGCTCCTACGAGCAGTACTTC. This translates into CASSAWTGGSYEQYF.

The chain uses TRBV30 and TRBJ2-1, with 8 positions matching TRBD2. The V segment lost 2 bases and the J segment 5 bases; nucleotides outside the gene matches: 8. CDR3 length: 15 residues. Germline V lookup: CDR1 GTSNPN, CDR2 SVGIG (reference sequence). CDR3 nucleotide sequence: TGTGCCTGGAGTCCATCCTGGACTAGCCACAATGAGCAGTTCTTC. This gives the protein CAWSPSWTSHNEQFF.

The chain has TRBV19 and TRBJ1-2; 7 bases map to TRBD1. J gave up 2 bases and V 6 bases, and 9 bases lay outside the gene matches. The CDR3 totals 15 residues. Germline V gives CDR1 LNHDA, CDR2 SQIVND (reference sequence). CDR3 coding DNA: TGTGCCAGTAGGCACCCGGACAGGAGAAACTATGGCTACACCTTC. Its protein is CASRHPDRRNYGYTF.

This clone has a single count. The V and J genes are TRBV9 and TRBJ1-4, with a tentative D call TRBD1 (6 bases). Germline V gene sequence: CDR1 SGDLS, CDR2 YYNGEE. Trimming shortened V by 0 bases and J by 2 bases, and 14 bases separated the two germline ends. This CDR3 is built from 17 residues. In nucleotides, the CDR3 is TGTGCCAGCAGCGTAGGGTGGGGGCCTGGGACTAATGAAAAACTGTTTTTT. Protein: CASSVGWGPGTNEKLFF.

The chain is built from TRBV9 and TRBJ1-4; possibly TRBD1 for D (6 bases). There are 15 residues in the CDR3. Germline assignment: CDR1 SGDLS and CDR2 YYNGEE. V was trimmed by 3 bases and J by 3 bases, leaving 12 bases between them. As DNA, the CDR3 is TGTGCCAGCAGCGCCCAGGGGTGGGCTAATGAAAAACTGTTTTTT. Residues: CASSAQGWANEKLFF.

This sequence joins TRBV18 and TRBJ1-1, with D possibly TRBD1 on 6 matching bases. Germline CDR1 reads KGHSH; CDR2 reads LQKENI. Trimming removed 4 bases at V and 1 base at J, with 19 bases between. The CDR3 runs to 17 residues. The DNA of the CDR3 is TGTGCCAGCTCACTCGAGGTGGGGCCAGGGGAGAACACTGAAGCTTTCTTT. This codes for CASSLEVGPGENTEAFF.